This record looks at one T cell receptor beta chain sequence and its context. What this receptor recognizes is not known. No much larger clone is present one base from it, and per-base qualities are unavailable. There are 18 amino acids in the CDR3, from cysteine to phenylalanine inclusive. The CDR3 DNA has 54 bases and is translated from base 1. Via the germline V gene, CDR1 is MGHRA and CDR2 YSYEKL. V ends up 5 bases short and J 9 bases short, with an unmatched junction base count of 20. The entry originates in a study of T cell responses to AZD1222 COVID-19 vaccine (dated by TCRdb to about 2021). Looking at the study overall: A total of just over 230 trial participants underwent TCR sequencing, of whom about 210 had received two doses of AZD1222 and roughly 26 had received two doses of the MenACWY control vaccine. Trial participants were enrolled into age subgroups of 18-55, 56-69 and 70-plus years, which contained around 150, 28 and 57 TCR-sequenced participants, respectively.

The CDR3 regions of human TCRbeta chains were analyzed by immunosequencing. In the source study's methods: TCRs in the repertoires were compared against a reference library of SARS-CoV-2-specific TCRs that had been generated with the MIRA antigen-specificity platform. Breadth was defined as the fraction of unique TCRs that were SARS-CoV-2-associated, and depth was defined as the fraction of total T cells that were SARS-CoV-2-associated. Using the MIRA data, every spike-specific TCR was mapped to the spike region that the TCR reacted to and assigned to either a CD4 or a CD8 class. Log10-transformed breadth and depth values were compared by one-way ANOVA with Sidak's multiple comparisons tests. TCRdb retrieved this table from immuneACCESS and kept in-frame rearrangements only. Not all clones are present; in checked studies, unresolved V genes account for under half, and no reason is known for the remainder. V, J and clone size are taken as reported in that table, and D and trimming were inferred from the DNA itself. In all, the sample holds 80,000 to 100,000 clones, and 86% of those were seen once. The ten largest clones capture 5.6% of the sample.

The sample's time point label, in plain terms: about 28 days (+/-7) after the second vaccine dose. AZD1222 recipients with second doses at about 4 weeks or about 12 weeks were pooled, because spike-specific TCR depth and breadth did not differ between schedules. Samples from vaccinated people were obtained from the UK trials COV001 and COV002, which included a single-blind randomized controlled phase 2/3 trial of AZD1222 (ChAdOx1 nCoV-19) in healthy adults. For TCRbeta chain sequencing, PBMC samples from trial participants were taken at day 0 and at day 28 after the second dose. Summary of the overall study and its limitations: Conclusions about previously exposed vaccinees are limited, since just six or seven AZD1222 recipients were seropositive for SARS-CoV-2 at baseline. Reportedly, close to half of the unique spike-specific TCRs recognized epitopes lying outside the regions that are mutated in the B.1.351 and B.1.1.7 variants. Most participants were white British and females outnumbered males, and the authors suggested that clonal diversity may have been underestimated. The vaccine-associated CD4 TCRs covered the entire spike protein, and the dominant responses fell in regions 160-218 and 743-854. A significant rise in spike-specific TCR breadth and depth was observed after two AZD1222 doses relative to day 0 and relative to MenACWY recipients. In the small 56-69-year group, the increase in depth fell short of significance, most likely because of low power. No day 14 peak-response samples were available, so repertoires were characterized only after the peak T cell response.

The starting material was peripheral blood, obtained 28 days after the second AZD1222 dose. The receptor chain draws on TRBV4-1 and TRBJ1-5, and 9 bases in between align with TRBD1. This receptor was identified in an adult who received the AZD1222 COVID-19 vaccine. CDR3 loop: CASSFQPVGQGFFGPQHF. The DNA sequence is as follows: TGCGCCAGCAGCTTCCAACCCGTGGGACAGGGTTTTTTCGGGCCCCAGCATTTT.